This TCR beta chain stems from a study of blood T cell repertoires in COVID-19. Study at large: Samples representing acute and convalescent COVID-19 were sourced from the United States, Italy and Spain. PBMCs, B-cell-depleted T cells, or T cells were the source of the cDNA or gDNA that made up the material.

Generated by immunoSEQ multiplex PCR, the TCRdb table keeps only in-frame clones and is missing some. The sample records some 300,000 clones, 86% being singletons. V lost 7 bases, J lost 3 bases, and 20 bases lay in between. CDR1 is MGHDK and CDR2 is SYGVNS in the germline V gene. This CDR3 has 16 amino acids. This study enrolled people aged roughly 18 to 89 from roughly 24 US geographic areas. The chain links TRBV25-1 to TRBJ2-3, with D possibly TRBD1 on 6 matching bases. The TCR sequence derives from a man younger than 40 who had recovered from COVID-19. The sequencing input was PBMCs or T cells enriched from blood (not recorded which). CDR3 nucleotides: TGTGCCAGCACCGCCAGACAGGCCGGGGCTACAGATACGCAGTATTTT. Translated, it gives CASTARQAGATDTQYF.